This TCR beta chain is from a study of blood T cell repertoires in COVID-19. Study information: PBMCs, B-cell-depleted T cells, or T cells provided the cDNA or gDNA that made up the material.

Clones were sequenced by immunoSEQ multiplex PCR, and TCRdb holds only the in-frame ones, with some missing. The sample lists some 170,000 clones, roughly 90% occurring once. There are 15 residues in the CDR3. The germline CDR1 and CDR2 sequences are SGDLS and YYNGEE. The V end lost 3 bases, the J end lost 0 bases, and 10 bases lay between the germline ends. The sample taken for sequencing was peripheral blood. The TCR comes from an older woman who had recovered from COVID-19. The V and J genes are TRBV9 and TRBJ1-3; TRBD1 is a possible D gene (6 bases). CDR3 sequence (DNA): TGTGCCAGCAGCGCCGGACAGATCTCTGGAAACACCATATATTTT. Protein sequence: CASSAGQISGNTIYF.